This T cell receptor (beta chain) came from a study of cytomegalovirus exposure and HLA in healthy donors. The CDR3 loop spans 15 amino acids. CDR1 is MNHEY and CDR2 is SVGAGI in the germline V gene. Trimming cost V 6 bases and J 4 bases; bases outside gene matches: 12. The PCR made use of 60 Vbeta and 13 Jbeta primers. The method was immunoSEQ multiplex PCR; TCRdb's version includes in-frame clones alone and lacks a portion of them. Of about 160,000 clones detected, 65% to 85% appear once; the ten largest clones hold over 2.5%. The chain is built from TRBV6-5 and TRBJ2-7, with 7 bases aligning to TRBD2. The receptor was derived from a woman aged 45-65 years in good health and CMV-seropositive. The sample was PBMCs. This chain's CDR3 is CASSRSRGEAYEQYF. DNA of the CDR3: TGTGCCAGCAGCCGCTCCCGGGGGGAGGCATACGAGCAGTACTTC.